A single T cell receptor (beta chain) is shown here with its context. The germline V and J ends were trimmed by 2 bases and 6 bases, with 19 bases remaining between them. Per the germline V gene, CDR1 is MNHNS and CDR2 is SASEGT. The CDR3 spans 16 residues. Profiling relied on immunoSEQ multiplex PCR, and the TCRdb table lists in-frame clones only, not all of them. The data show a few million clones, with 85% to 95% seen just once and 0.3% to 0.45% held by the top ten. This entry is derived from a study of shared clonotypes between healthy human individuals. Donors were Caucasian adults residing in Nashville, Tennessee, USA.

This sequence was found in a man between 18 and 35 years old in good health. Some clones in this sample may be carry-over from other donors' samples. Specimen: naive CD4+ T cells from PBMCs. Sample subset: CD45RA+ positively selected. The chain couples TRBV6-1 to TRBJ1-1; D is ambiguous. CDR3 loop: CASSETFGSYDAEAFF. CDR3 nucleotide sequence: TGTGCCAGCAGTGAAACGTTTGGGAGCTATGATGCTGAAGCTTTCTTT.